A selection of T cell receptor beta chains follows, all from one sample in a study of T cells in Graves' hyperthyroidism and ophthalmopathy. TCRdb re-called the multiplex PCR reads through MiXCR, storing one row per CDR3 protein. The data contain a few hundred thousand distinct CDR3 sequences, around 42% of them singletons. Sequenced input: peripheral blood or thyroid tissue (not recorded which). The receptors were gathered from a woman aged 18 to 35 with Graves' hyperthyroidism. The CDR3 runs from the conserved cysteine through the conserved F or W. Fields, in order: clone size, D gene, J gene, CDR3 length, V gene, CDR3 DNA, CDR3 protein. D genes are given only for firm matches. Not every row has a clone size; where given, it reads once, few, many or a size class.

many,.,TRBJ2-5,13,TRBV7-2,TGTGCCAGCATCAGGGGACGGGAAGAGACCCAGTACTTC,CASIRGREETQYF
.,TRBD2,TRBJ2-1,14,TRBV19,TGTGCCAGTAGTATCAGGCTAGCGGTGAATGAGCAGTTCTTC,CASSIRLAVNEQFF
.,.,TRBJ2-7,13,TRBV19,TGTGCCAGCATAAACAAGGTCAAAGGCGAGCAGTACTTC,CASINKVKGEQYF
.,.,TRBJ1-5,14,TRBV5-4,TGTGCCAGCAGTTGGACCGAGTTCAATGAGCCCCAGCATTTT,CASSWTEFNEPQHF
many,.,TRBJ1-2,13,TRBV12-3/TRBV12-4,TGTGCCAGCAGTTTCATCTCTAACTATGGCTACACCTTC,CASSFISNYGYTF
many,TRBD1,TRBJ1-2,13,TRBV6-5,TGTGCCAGCAGTTCCGGGACAGGTTTGGACTACACCTTC,CASSSGTGLDYTF
.,.,TRBJ2-1,15,TRBV5-5,TGTGCCAGCAGCTTAGAGGGGAGGGGGGTCAATGAGCAGTTCTTC,CASSLEGRGVNEQFF
.,.,TRBJ2-5,15,TRBV10-3,TGTGCCATCAGTGAGTCTCGGCACACCGGGGAGACCCAGTACTTC,CAISESRHTGETQYF
few,.,TRBJ2-7,13,TRBV6-5,TGTGCCAGCACCCAAACAGGGATGTACGAGCAGTACTTC,CASTQTGMYEQYF
many,.,TRBJ2-7,16,TRBV7-9,TGTGCCAGCAGCCCAGGCCGGGCCACCCCTCTAGGGGAGCAGTACTTC,CASSPGRATPLGEQYF
.,TRBD2,TRBJ2-7,15,TRBV7-3,TGTGCCAGCAGCTATATCGGACTAGCGGGACGCGAGCAGTACTTC,CASSYIGLAGREQYF
many,.,TRBJ1-2,12,TRBV10-3,TGTGCCATCAGCCGAACTAACTATGGCTACACCTTC,CAISRTNYGYTF
.,.,TRBJ2-7,13,TRBV29-1,TGCAGCGTTGTACGCGGTTACTCCTACGAGCAGTACTTC,CSVVRGYSYEQYF
.,.,TRBJ1-1,14,TRBV7-6,TGTGCCAGCAGCTCAATCCCGCAGGGTACTGAAGCTTTCTTT,CASSSIPQGTEAFF
many,.,TRBJ1-6,16,TRBV20-1,TGCAGTGCTAGAGACAAGGGGAGATCCTATAATTCACCCCTCCACTTT,CSARDKGRSYNSPLHF
many,.,TRBJ1-2,12,TRBV24-1,TGTGCCACCAGTGATTCGGTAGATGGCTACACCTTC,CATSDSVDGYTF
few,TRBD1,TRBJ2-6,19,TRBV7-6,TGTGCCAGCAGCTTAGCCCTCCAGGGGGAGTTTTCTGGGGCCAACGTCCTGACTTTC,CASSLALQGEFSGANVLTF
.,TRBD2,TRBJ2-7,13,TRBV29-1,TGCAGCGTTGTGCTAGCGGAGCCCTACGAGCAGTACTTC,CSVVLAEPYEQYF
many,TRBD1,TRBJ2-7,14,TRBV5-8,TGTGCCAGCAGCTTCAGGGGGTCGTCCTACGAGCAGTGCTTC,CASSFRGSSYEQCF
.,.,TRBJ1-2,13,TRBV7-9,TGTGCCAGCAGCTTAGTACGCCGCTCTGGAAACACCTTC,CASSLVRRSGNTF
.,TRBD1,TRBJ1-1,13,TRBV29-1,TGCAGCGTTGTAGGGGGCGCCGGGACTGAAGCTTTCTTT,CSVVGGAGTEAFF
.,.,TRBJ2-1,11,TRBV29-1,TGCAGCGTTGAACCCCCCCGGGAGCAGTTCTTC,CSVEPPREQFF
.,TRBD1,TRBJ1-2,14,TRBV12-3/TRBV12-4,TGTGCCTCGGGACAGGGACGTCTTGGCTATGGCTACACCTTC,CASGQGRLGYGYTF
many,.,TRBJ2-6,19,TRBV7-6,TGTGCCAGCAGCTTAGATGTGGCGGGGGCCGACTCTGGGGCCAACGTCCTGACTTTC,CASSLDVAGADSGANVLTF
many,.,TRBJ2-7,13,TRBV7-2,TGTGCCAGCAGTTCTGATCTCCCCTACGAGCAGTACTTC,CASSSDLPYEQYF
many,TRBD1,TRBJ2-7,15,TRBV6-5,TGTGCCAGCAGTTACGTTGGACAGGGGGTCGGCGAGCAGTACTTC,CASSYVGQGVGEQYF
many,TRBD2,TRBJ2-5,15,TRBV4-2,TGTGCCAGCAGCCCCGGACTAGCGGATCAAGAGACCCAGTACTTC,CASSPGLADQETQYF
many,.,TRBJ1-3,14,TRBV20-1,TGCAGTGCTCGCCGGGACAACTCTGGAAACACCATATATTTT,CSARRDNSGNTIYF
many,.,TRBJ1-2,14,TRBV5-1,TGCGCCAGCAGCTTGGAGGGACCGATCTATGGCTACACCTTC,CASSLEGPIYGYTF
once,TRBD2,TRBJ2-2,18,TRBV6-5,TGTGCCAGCAGTGAAGGGACTAGCGGGGCCGCGAACACCGGGGAGCTGTTTTTT,CASSEGTSGAANTGELFF
many,TRBD1,TRBJ2-7,15,TRBV6-5,TGTGCCAGCAGTGACCCGGGACAGGGGGTAGACGAGCAGTACTTC,CASSDPGQGVDEQYF
.,TRBD1,TRBJ2-7,13,TRBV7-8,TGTGCCAGCAGCACGGACAGGGTTTACGAGCAGTACTTC,CASSTDRVYEQYF
.,TRBD1,TRBJ1-6,18,TRBV27,TGTGCCAGCGCGCATAGGACAGGACATATCTCGTATAATTCACCCCTCCACTTT,CASAHRTGHISYNSPLHF
many,.,TRBJ1-6,16,TRBV4-1,TGCGCCAGCAGCCAAGTGGTAATGGGCTATAATTCACCCCTCCACTTT,CASSQVVMGYNSPLHF
few,TRBD2,TRBJ2-1,18,TRBV7-2,TGTGCCAGCAGCTTAGGGGAGGGCTGGATCCGCTCCTACAATGAGCAGTTCTTC,CASSLGEGWIRSYNEQFF
many,.,TRBJ2-7,15,TRBV11-2,TGTGCCAGCAGCTTAGACAGGATCCCCGGGGACGAGCAGTACTTC,CASSLDRIPGDEQYF
many,.,TRBJ2-2,11,TRBV15,TGTGCCACCAGCAGGTTCGGGGAGCTGTTTTTT,CATSRFGELFF
many,TRBD1,TRBJ1-2,14,TRBV12-3/TRBV12-4,TGTGCCAGCAGCCCATCAGGGGGGGCTTATGGCTACACCTTC,CASSPSGGAYGYTF
.,.,TRBJ2-1,14,TRBV2,TGTGCCAGTACGACTAGTTCCGCCTACAATGAGCAGTTCTTC,CASTTSSAYNEQFF
.,TRBD2,TRBJ2-5,15,TRBV20-1,TGCAGTGCTAGGCGGACTAGCGGATTTCAAGAGACCCAGTACTTC,CSARRTSGFQETQYF
few,.,TRBJ2-7,14,TRBV24-1,TGTGCCACCAGTGATTTTTGGGCGGAGAATGAGCAGTACTTC,CATSDFWAENEQYF
.,.,TRBJ1-2,12,TRBV29-1,TGCAGCGTTGCATCCGGGGGGGTTGGCTACACCTTC,CSVASGGVGYTF
many,TRBD1,TRBJ2-7,13,TRBV10-3,TGTGCCATCAAGGGGACAGGGTTCTACGAGCAGTACTTC,CAIKGTGFYEQYF
many,TRBD2,TRBJ2-5,16,TRBV5-1,TGCGCCAGCAGCTTGAGGCGAACTAGCGAACAAGAGACCCAGTACTTC,CASSLRRTSEQETQYF
.,TRBD1,TRBJ1-4,14,TRBV2,TGTGCCAGCAGTCGGGACAGGGAAGGGAAAAAACTGTTTTTT,CASSRDREGKKLFF
.,TRBD2,TRBJ2-7,15,TRBV7-8,TGTGCCAGCAGCTTAGTGTTTAGCGGGAGATACGAGCAGTACTTC,CASSLVFSGRYEQYF
few,.,TRBJ2-6,15,TRBV30,TGTGCCTGGAGAGACCAGGGAACTGGGGCCAACGTCCTGACTTTC,CAWRDQGTGANVLTF
.,.,TRBJ1-5,16,TRBV27,TGTGCCAGCAGCCACGCCGAGCCGGGTAGCAATCAGCCCCAGCATTTT,CASSHAEPGSNQPQHF
.,.,TRBJ1-1,14,TRBV4-3,TGCGCCAGCAGCCAAGAGGACACGAGCACTGAAGCTTTCTTT,CASSQEDTSTEAFF
.,TRBD2,TRBJ2-2,21,TRBV4-3,TGCGCCAGCAGCCAACTCCTTCTCGAGCGGGAGAGGCCCGGGGGCACCGGGGAGCTGTTTTTT,CASSQLLLERERPGGTGELFF
many,.,TRBJ1-1,14,TRBV7-8,TGTGCCAGCAGCGAGGGGACGACCGTCACAGAAGCTTTCTTT,CASSEGTTVTEAFF
many,.,TRBJ1-1,15,TRBV6-5,TGTGCCACCCCTACGGTAGTCCACCTGAGGACTGAAGCTTTCTTT,CATPTVVHLRTEAFF
few,.,TRBJ2-2,16,TRBV12-3/TRBV12-4,TGTGCCAGCAGCTACCTCTTCGCAGGCCCAACCGGGGAGCTGTTTTTT,CASSYLFAGPTGELFF
many,TRBD1,TRBJ1-1,16,TRBV19,TGTGCCAGTAGTATGACGACAGGGGTCTTTTGGACTGAAGCTTTCTTT,CASSMTTGVFWTEAFF
many,TRBD1,TRBJ1-1,15,TRBV6-5,TGTGCCAGCAGTAAATTACAGGGGTTGAACACTGAAGCTTTCTTT,CASSKLQGLNTEAFF